The following is a T cell receptor (beta chain) sequence with its context. Original analysis: Using reference gene primer amplification, nucleated cell counts were estimated. The repertoire was sequenced with immunoSEQ multiplex PCR; TCRdb's copy has only in-frame clones and lacks some. V and J calls and clone size are as listed in that table; D and trimming were resolved from the DNA. The sample contains approximately 210,000 clones, nearly 90% of which appear only once. This sample is part of a study of blood T cell repertoires in COVID-19. Turning to the study itself: The United States, Italy and Spain provided the acute and convalescent COVID-19 samples. PBMCs, B-cell-depleted T cells, or T cells were the source of the cDNA or gDNA that made up the material.

The CDR3 extends over 17 amino acids. J was trimmed by 7 bases and V by 0 bases; bases with no gene match: 15. Germline V gene data show CDR1 as MGHRA and CDR2 as YSYEKL. The sequenced sample was peripheral blood. The J gene is TRBJ2-7, the V gene TRBV4-1, with TRBD1 identical over 7 bases. The receptor comes from a middle-aged woman who had recovered from COVID-19. The CDR3 sequence is CASSQDGQDGPNWEQYF. CDR3 nucleotide sequence: TGCGCCAGCAGCCAAGACGGACAGGACGGACCCAACTGGGAGCAGTACTTC.